This TCR beta chain originates from a study of blood T cell repertoires in COVID-19. On the study more broadly: The origin of the acute and convalescent COVID-19 samples was the United States, Italy and Spain.

Participants' reported clinical history set cohort assignment. In Cohort 3, a recovered donor had either two negative PCRs, clearance, or symptom resolution. This table comes from immunoSEQ multiplex PCR, and its TCRdb copy is limited to in-frame clones, with some not included. The repertoire holds 210,000 or so clones, with around 80% as singletons. Germline V gene sequence: CDR1 SGHRS, CDR2 YFSETQ. J was trimmed by 2 bases and V by 2 bases; bases with no gene match: 7. This CDR3 spans 15 amino acids. The clonotype originates from a man aged 55 to 70 who had recovered from COVID-19. What was sequenced was PBMCs or T cells enriched from blood (not recorded which). This rearrangement joins TRBV5-1 to TRBJ2-7, with 7 bases aligning to TRBD1. In DNA, the CDR3 is TGCGCCAGCAGCTTACTGACAGGGAACACCTACGAGCAGTACTTC. This gives the protein CASSLLTGNTYEQYF.